In this sample, the clone carrying this TCR beta chain turned up many times. Its matching antigen is unknown. These data originate in a study of post-analysis software for immune sequencing data. Study-level findings and limits: TRBV segments more frequent in patients than in controls numbered several and included TRBV5-6, TRBV5-1 and TRBV20-1. Normalized Chao1 diversity was significantly lower in multiple sclerosis patients than in controls. Clustering by F measure revealed strong co-clustering among samples prepared together in one batch.

CDR3 size: 13 residues. V was shortened by 4 bases and J by 1 base, with 8 bases between the two germline ends. Prepared TCR beta cDNA libraries contained unique molecular identifiers. TCRdb reprocessed the PCR reads via MiXCR and lists one record per CDR3 protein. The sample includes under 650,000 distinct CDR3 sequences, about 44% of them seen just once. The rearrangement links TRBV12-3 or TRBV12-4 to TRBJ2-7, with D perhaps TRBD2 (5 bases). The TCR comes from a girl between 10 and 17 years old with multiple sclerosis. The sample consisted of blood. The CDR3 DNA reads as TGTGCCAGCAGTTCTGGACTGTCCTACGAGCAGTACTTC. Protein: CASSSGLSYEQYF.